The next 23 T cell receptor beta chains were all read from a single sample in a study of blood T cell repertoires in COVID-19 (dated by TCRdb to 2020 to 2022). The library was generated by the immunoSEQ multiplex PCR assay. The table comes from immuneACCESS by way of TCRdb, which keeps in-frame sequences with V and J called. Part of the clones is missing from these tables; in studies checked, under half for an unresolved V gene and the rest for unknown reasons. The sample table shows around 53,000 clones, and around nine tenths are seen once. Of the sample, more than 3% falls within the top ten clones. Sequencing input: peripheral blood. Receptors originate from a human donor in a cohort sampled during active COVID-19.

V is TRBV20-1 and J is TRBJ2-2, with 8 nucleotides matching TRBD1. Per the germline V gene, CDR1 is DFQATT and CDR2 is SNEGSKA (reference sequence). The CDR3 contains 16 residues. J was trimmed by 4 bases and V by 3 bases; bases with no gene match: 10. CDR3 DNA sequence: TGCAGTGCTAGTTACGGGGCAGGGGGCTTCACCGGGGAGCTGTTTTTT. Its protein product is CSASYGAGGFTGELFF.

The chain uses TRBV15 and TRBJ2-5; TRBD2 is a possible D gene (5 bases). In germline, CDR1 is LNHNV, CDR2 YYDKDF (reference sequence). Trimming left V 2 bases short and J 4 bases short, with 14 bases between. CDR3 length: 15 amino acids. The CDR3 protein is CATSRSLARGETQYF. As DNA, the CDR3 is TGTGCCACCAGCAGATCCCTGGCCCGGGGAGAGACCCAGTACTTC.

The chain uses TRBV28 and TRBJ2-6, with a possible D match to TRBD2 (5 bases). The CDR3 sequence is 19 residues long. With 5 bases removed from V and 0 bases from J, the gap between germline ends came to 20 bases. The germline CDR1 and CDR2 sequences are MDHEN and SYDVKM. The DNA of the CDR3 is TGTGCCAGCAGTGCTGGAGGAGTTAGTCATCGCTCTGGGGCCAACGTCCTGACTTTC. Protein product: CASSAGGVSHRSGANVLTF. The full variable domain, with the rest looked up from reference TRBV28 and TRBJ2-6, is DVKVTQSSRYLVKRTGEKVFLECVQDMDHENMFWYRQDPGLGLRLIYFSYDVKMKEKGDIPEGYSVSREKKERFSLILESASTNQTSMYLCASSAGGVSHRSGANVLTFGAGSRLTVL.

The CDR3 protein is CASSSQDRPYGYTF. The CDR3 nucleotides are TGTGCCAGCAGTTCCCAAGACAGACCCTATGGCTACACCTTC. The V gene is TRBV6-5, the J gene TRBJ1-2; tentatively, D is TRBD1 (5 bases). V dropped 4 bases and J dropped 4 bases, with 13 bases sitting between them. This CDR3 spans 14 amino acids. The germline V gene encodes CDR1 MNHEY and CDR2 SVGAGI.

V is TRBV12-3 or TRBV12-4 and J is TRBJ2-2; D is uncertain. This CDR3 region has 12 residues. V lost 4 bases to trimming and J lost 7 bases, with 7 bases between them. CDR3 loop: CASSWQVGELFF. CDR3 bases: TGTGCCAGCAGTTGGCAGGTCGGGGAGCTGTTTTTT.

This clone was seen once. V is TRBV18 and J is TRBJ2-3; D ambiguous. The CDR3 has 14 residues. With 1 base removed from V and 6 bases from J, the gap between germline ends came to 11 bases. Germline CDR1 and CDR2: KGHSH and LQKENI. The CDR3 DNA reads TGTGCCAGCTCACCACTCGTTATGTCCGATACGCAGTATTTT. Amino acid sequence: CASSPLVMSDTQYF.

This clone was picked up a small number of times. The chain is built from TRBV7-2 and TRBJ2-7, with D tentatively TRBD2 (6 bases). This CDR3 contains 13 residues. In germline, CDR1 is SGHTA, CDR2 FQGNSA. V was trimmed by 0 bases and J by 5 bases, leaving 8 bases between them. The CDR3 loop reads CASSLAGEDEQYV. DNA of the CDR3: TGTGCCAGCAGCTTAGCAGGGGAGGACGAGCAGTACGTC.

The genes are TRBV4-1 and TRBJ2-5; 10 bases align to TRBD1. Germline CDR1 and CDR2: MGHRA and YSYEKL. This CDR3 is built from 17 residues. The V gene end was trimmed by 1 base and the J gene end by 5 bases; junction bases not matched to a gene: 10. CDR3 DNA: TGCGCCAGCAGCCAAGCGGGGGACAGGGGTTTACGGGAGACCCAGTACTTC. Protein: CASSQAGDRGLRETQYF.

Here the CDR3 reads CASGGYTF. DNA for the CDR3: TGTGCCAGCGGCGGCTACACCTTC. This chain connects TRBV28 to TRBJ1-2, with D unclear. This CDR3 has 8 amino acids. The V gene lost 8 bases and the J gene lost 8 bases, with 3 bases spanning the gap. Germline CDR1 is MDHEN and CDR2 is SYDVKM.

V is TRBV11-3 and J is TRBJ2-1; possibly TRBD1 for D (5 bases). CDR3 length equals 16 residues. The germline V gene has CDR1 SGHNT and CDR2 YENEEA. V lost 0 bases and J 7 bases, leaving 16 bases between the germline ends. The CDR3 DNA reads TGTGCCAGCAGCTTAGATCACAGGATAATGGGTAATGAGCAGTTCTTC. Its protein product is CASSLDHRIMGNEQFF.

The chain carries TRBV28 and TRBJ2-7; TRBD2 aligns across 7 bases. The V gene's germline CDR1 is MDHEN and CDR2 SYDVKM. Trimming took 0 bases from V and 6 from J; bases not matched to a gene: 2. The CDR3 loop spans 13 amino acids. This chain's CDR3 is CASSLWRESEQYF. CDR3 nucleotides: TGTGCCAGCAGTTTATGGCGGGAGAGCGAGCAGTACTTC.

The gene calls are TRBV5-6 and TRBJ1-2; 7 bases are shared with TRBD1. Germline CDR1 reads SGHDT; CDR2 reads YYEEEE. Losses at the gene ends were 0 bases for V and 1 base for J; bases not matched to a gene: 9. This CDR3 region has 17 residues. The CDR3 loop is CASSLDRWQGVNYGYTF. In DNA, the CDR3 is TGTGCCAGCAGCTTGGACCGCTGGCAGGGGGTTAACTATGGCTACACCTTC. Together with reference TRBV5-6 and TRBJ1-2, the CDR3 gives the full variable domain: DAGVTQSPTHLIKTRGQQVTLRCSPKSGHDTVSWYQQALGQGPQFIFQYYEEEERQRGNFPDRFSGHQFPNYSSELNVNALLLGDSALYLCASSLDRWQGVNYGYTFGSGTRLTVV.

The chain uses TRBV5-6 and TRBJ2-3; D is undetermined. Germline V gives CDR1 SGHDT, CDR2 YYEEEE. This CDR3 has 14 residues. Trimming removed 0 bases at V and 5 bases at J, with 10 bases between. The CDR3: CASSLGGVGDTQYF. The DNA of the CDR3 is TGTGCCAGCAGCTTGGGAGGAGTTGGAGATACGCAGTATTTT.

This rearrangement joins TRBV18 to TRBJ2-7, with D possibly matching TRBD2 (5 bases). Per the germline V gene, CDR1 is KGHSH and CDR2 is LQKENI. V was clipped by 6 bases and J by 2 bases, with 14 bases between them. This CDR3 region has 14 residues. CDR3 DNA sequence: TGTGCCAGCTCCAAGGACTCAATCGCCTACGAGCAGTACTTC. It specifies CASSKDSIAYEQYF.

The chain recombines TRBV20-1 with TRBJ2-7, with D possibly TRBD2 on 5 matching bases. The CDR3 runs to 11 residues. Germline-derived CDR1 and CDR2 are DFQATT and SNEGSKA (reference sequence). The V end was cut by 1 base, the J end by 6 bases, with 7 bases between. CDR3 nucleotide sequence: TGCAGTGCTAGAGGGGGAGTCGAGCAGTACTTC. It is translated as CSARGGVEQYF.

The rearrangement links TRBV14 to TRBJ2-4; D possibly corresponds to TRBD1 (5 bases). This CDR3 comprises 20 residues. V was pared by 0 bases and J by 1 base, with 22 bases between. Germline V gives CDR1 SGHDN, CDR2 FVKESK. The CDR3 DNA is TGTGCCAGCAGCCAAGACTGGGTCGAAGGGGTAATCCCGGCCAAAAACATTCAGTACTTC. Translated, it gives CASSQDWVEGVIPAKNIQYF.

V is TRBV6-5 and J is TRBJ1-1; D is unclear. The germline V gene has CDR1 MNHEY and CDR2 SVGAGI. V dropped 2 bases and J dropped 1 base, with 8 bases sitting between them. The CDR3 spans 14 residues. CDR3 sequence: CASSYGWQNTEAFF. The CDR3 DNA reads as TGTGCCAGCAGTTACGGTTGGCAGAACACTGAAGCTTTCTTT.

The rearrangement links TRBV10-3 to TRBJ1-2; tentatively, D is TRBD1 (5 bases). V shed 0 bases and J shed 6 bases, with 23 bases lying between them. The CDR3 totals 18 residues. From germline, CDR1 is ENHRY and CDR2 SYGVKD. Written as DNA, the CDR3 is TGTGCCATCAGTGAGTCGAGTATCATTAGGAGGGGTAGCCATGGCTACACCTTC. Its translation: CAISESSIIRRGSHGYTF.

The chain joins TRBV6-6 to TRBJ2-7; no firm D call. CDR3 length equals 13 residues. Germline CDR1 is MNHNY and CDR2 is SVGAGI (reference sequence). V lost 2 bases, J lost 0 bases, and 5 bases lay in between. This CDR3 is CASSYGVSYEQYV. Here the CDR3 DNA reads TGTGCCAGCAGTTACGGAGTCTCCTACGAGCAGTACGTC.

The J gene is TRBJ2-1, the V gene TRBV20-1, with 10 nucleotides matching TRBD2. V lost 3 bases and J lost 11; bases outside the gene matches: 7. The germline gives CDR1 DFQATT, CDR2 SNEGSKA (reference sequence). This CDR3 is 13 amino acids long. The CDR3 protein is CSASTSGAVKQFF. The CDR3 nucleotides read TGCAGTGCTAGTACTAGCGGGGCCGTAAAGCAGTTCTTC.

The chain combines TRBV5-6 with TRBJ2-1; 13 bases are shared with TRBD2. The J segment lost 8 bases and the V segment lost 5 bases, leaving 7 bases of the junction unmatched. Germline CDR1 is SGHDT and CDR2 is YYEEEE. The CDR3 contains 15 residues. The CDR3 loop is CASRRTSGGLDEQFF. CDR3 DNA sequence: TGTGCCAGCAGGCGGACTAGCGGGGGCCTGGATGAGCAGTTCTTC.

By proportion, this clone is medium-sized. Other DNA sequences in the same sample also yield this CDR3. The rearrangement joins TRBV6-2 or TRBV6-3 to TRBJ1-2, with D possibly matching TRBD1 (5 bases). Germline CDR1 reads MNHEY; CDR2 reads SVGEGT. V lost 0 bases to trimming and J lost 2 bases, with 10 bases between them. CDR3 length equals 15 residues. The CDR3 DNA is TGTGCCAGCAGTTACTCGACCGGGGGGAACTATGGCTACACCTTC. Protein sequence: CASSYSTGGNYGYTF.

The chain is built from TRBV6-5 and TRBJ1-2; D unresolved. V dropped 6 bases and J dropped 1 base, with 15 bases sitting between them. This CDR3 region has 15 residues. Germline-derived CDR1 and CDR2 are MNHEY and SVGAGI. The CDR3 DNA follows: TGTGCCAGCAGGCGTGAACACGGGAATAACTATGGCTACACCTTC. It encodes CASRREHGNNYGYTF.